Each of the 13 T cell receptor beta chains below was sequenced from the same sample in a study of graft-versus-host responses after intestinal transplantation. Clones were sequenced by immunoSEQ multiplex PCR, and TCRdb holds only the in-frame ones, with some missing. This repertoire shows 95,000 to 110,000 clones, approximately 94% found once; its top ten account for less than 1.5%. No antigen has been assigned to these receptors. Sequencing was performed on unstimulated CD8+ T cells sorted from spleen or lymph node cells, taken before intestinal transplant. The receptors come from a human donor who received an intestinal transplant.

The rearrangement joins TRBV11-2 to TRBJ2-1; D is perhaps TRBD2 (5 bases). CDR3 length equals 17 residues. The germline gives CDR1 SGHAT, CDR2 FQNNGV. V dropped 2 bases and J dropped 4 bases, with 18 bases sitting between them. CDR3 nucleotide sequence: TGTGCCAGCAGCTTAAACCAGTTCAATTGGGAGTACAATGAGCAGTTCTTC. It translates to CASSLNQFNWEYNEQFF.

The genes are TRBV13 and TRBJ1-1; possibly TRBD1 for D (5 bases). The CDR3 is made up of 13 amino acids. The V gene's germline CDR1 is PRHDT and CDR2 FYEKMQ (reference sequence). Trimming took 7 bases from V and 4 from J, leaving 13 bases between them. CDR3: CASTGGESTEAFF. The CDR3 nucleotides read TGTGCCAGCACCGGAGGGGAATCCACTGAAGCTTTCTTT.

The chain is built from TRBV2 and TRBJ1-6; no firm D call. V was clipped by 3 bases and J by 13 bases, with 16 bases between them. Germline V gene lookup returns CDR1 SNHLY and CDR2 FYNNEI. The CDR3 loop spans 14 amino acids. CDR3 DNA: TGTGCCAGCAGTGATGGTCCTCCCAGTCGGCCCCTCCACTTT. Protein: CASSDGPPSRPLHF.

This sequence joins TRBV30 and TRBJ1-2, with D perhaps matching TRBD1 (5 bases). V lost 3 bases and J 4 bases, leaving 15 bases between the germline ends. This CDR3 has 14 residues. CDR1 and CDR2 (germline): GTSNPN, SVGIG (reference sequence). The CDR3 region is CAWRDWQGSYGYTF. The CDR3 nucleotides read TGTGCCTGGAGAGACTGGCAGGGTTCCTATGGCTACACCTTC.

The chain joins TRBV30 to TRBJ2-3; 7 bases agree with TRBD1. CDR1 is GTSNPN, CDR2 SVGIG, per germline (reference sequence). V lost 1 base, J lost 3 bases, and 13 bases stayed unmatched. CDR3 length: 17 residues. This chain's CDR3 is CAWSASEGRGWTDTQYF. The CDR3 region has the DNA TGTGCCTGGAGTGCGTCTGAGGGCAGGGGGTGGACAGATACGCAGTATTTT.

V is TRBV4-1 and J is TRBJ1-3; no reliable D call. Germline CDR1 and CDR2: MGHRA and YSYEKL. CDR3 length: 11 residues. Trimming left V 5 bases short and J 4 bases short, with 3 bases between. The CDR3 loop reads CASSGGNTIYF. The DNA of the CDR3 is TGCGCCAGCAGCGGAGGAAACACCATATATTTT.

CDR3 in DNA: TGTGCCAGCAGTACGGGGTCCTCCTACAATGAGCAGTTCTTC. The encoded protein is CASSTGSSYNEQFF. This chain connects TRBV7-3 to TRBJ2-1, with D possibly TRBD2 on 5 matching bases. Between the trimmed V and J ends, which lost 6 bases and 0 bases, there was a span of 9 bases. The CDR3 covers 14 residues. Germline CDR1 is SGHTA and CDR2 is FQGTGA.

The chain has TRBV29-1 and TRBJ1-1; D gene uncertain. The CDR3 loop spans 13 amino acids. The germline V and J ends were trimmed by 2 bases and 1 base, with 8 bases remaining between them. Germline V CDR1 and CDR2: SQVTM, ANQGSEA. CDR3 nucleotide sequence: TGCAGCGTTGAAAGGGATACGAACACTGAAGCTTTCTTT. This encodes CSVERDTNTEAFF.

In its sample, this clone ranks as large. V gene TRBV4-1 combines with J gene TRBJ1-1; tentatively, D is TRBD1 (5 bases). This CDR3 has 13 amino acids. V was shortened by 6 bases and J by 1 base, with 9 bases between the two germline ends. CDR1 is MGHRA and CDR2 is YSYEKL in the germline V gene. The CDR3 DNA reads TGCGCCAGCAGTCGAGGGGAGAACACTGAAGCTTTCTTT. Its protein product is CASSRGENTEAFF.

This CDR3 reads CSAIGGGNTEAFF. The CDR3 DNA reads TGCAGCGCTATTGGGGGGGGAAACACTGAAGCTTTCTTT. V and J are TRBV29-1 and TRBJ1-1, with a tentative D call TRBD1 (5 bases). This CDR3 comprises 13 residues. V was shortened by 7 bases and J by 2 bases, with 14 bases between the two germline ends. CDR1 and CDR2 (germline): SQVTM, ANQGSEA.

The chain recombines TRBV12-5 with TRBJ1-1; D gene ambiguous. The germline V gene encodes CDR1 LGHNT and CDR2 FRNRAP. CDR3 length: 14 amino acids. Trimming took off 0 bases at V and 3 bases at J, with 8 bases between the two ends. CDR3 bases: TGTGCTAGTGGTTTGGTTTGGGGTTACACTGAAGCTTTCTTT. It translates to CASGLVWGYTEAFF.

The V call is TRBV6-5, the J call TRBJ2-7; TRBD1 might be the D (7 bases). Trimming pared 7 bases from V and 6 bases from J, leaving 19 bases between. The CDR3 sequence is 14 residues long. Germline loops: CDR1 MNHEY, CDR2 SVGAGI. The CDR3 here is CASTQGGRGTEQYF. The DNA for the CDR3 is TGTGCCAGCACCCAGGGGGGCCGAGGGACCGAGCAGTACTTC.

As regards this clone: The identical CDR3 is also encoded by other nucleotide sequences in the sample. This chain connects TRBV4-1 to TRBJ2-2, with no clear D. CDR3 length: 14 residues. V dropped 1 base and J dropped 0 bases, with 3 bases sitting between them. Per germline, CDR1 MGHRA and CDR2 YSYEKL. This CDR3 reads CASSQAANTGELFF. Written as DNA, the CDR3 is TGCGCCAGCAGCCAAGCTGCGAACACCGGGGAGCTGTTTTTT.